Presented here are 2 T cell receptor beta chains from one specimen sequenced in a study of blood T cell repertoires in COVID-19. Here immunoSEQ multiplex PCR was the method, and the copy in TCRdb shows in-frame clones only, minus some. The table has 150,000 to 200,000 clones, about 86% seen once; the top ten hold 0.99%. Sequencing was done on a sample of peripheral blood. The receptors derive from a man between 18 and 35 years old with acute or convalescent COVID-19.

Concerning this clone: It is likely a read error, because the conserved phenylalanine at the end of the CDR3 is missing. The chain is built from TRBV30 and TRBJ1-2; the D is unclear. This CDR3 contains 15 residues. V lost 0 bases and J 0 bases, leaving 11 bases between the germline ends. Germline CDR1 reads GTSNPN; CDR2 reads SVGIG (reference sequence). The CDR3 spells CAWSVHLTANYGYTL. The CDR3 coding sequence is TGTGCCTGGAGTGTACACTTGACCGCTAACTATGGCTACACCCTC.

This clone was seen just once. The chain links TRBV5-1 to TRBJ2-1, with TRBD1 identical over 8 bases. CDR3 length: 14 amino acids. Trimming removed 4 bases from V and 7 bases from J; junction bases left unmatched: 7. Germline V gene data show CDR1 as SGHRS and CDR2 as YFSETQ. The CDR3 DNA reads TGCGCCAGCAGCGATAACAGGGGGTTGAATGAGCAGTTCTTC. Translation gives CASSDNRGLNEQFF.